This T cell receptor beta chain was recovered during a study of cytomegalovirus exposure and HLA in healthy donors. This CDR3 has 16 residues. Germline CDR1 and CDR2: WSHSY and SAAADI. J was trimmed by 5 bases and V by 9 bases; bases with no gene match: 11. The PCR employed 60 Vbeta primers together with 13 Jbeta primers. Produced via immunoSEQ multiplex PCR; TCRdb's table is partial and in-frame only. This repertoire includes some 200,000 clones. Remarks on this clone: The antigen is undetermined.

Overall study results and limits: TCR beta V- and J-gene trimming was later associated with a missense DCLRE1C variant. Published work reported that the classifier diagnosed cytomegalovirus status with high specificity and sensitivity. Presence/absence analysis assumed near-uniform sequencing depth across donors. Only CMV serostatus was available as immune exposure information.

The genes are TRBV10-2 and TRBJ2-1, with 12 positions matching TRBD2. This clonotype was obtained from a woman younger than 35 in good health and CMV-seropositive. Sequencing was performed on PBMCs. The CDR3 DNA is TGCGCCAGTCGAGACTCCGGGACTAGCGGGCACAATGAGCAGTTCTTC. Encoded protein: CASRDSGTSGHNEQFF.